Each of the 4 T cell receptor beta chains below was sequenced from the same sample in a study of CD8 T cells in Susac syndrome. An amount of RNA that ranged from roughly 0.5 to 1 ug was reverse transcribed with random hexamers. TCRdb re-analysed the immunoSEQ multiplex PCR reads in MiXCR, keeping a single row per CDR3 protein. The profile shows under 95,000 distinct CDR3 sequences, around 93% of them singletons. The sample consisted of CD8+ T cells from PBMCs. The receptors derive from a human donor with Susac syndrome.

The chain employs TRBV19 and TRBJ1-1; D gene uncertain. V was clipped by 1 base and J by 5 bases, with 11 bases between them. CDR1 and CDR2 (germline): LNHDA, SQIVND (reference sequence). The length of the CDR3 is 14 residues. Written as DNA, the CDR3 is TGTGCCAGTAGTATAGTGGGCACAGCGACTGAAGCTTTCTTT. Its translation: CASSIVGTATEAFF.

V gene TRBV3-1 combines with J gene TRBJ1-4, with D possibly being TRBD1 (6 bases). This CDR3 contains 17 residues. Germline values: CDR1 LGHDT, CDR2 YNNKEL (reference sequence). V lost 2 bases and J lost 0, with 13 bases in between. Here the CDR3 DNA reads TGTGCCAGCAGCCAAAGGACAGTTTCTCCAACTAATGAAAAACTGTTTTTT. It yields the protein CASSQRTVSPTNEKLFF.

In its sample, this clonotype ranks as medium-sized. At one boundary the junction diverges from the germline segment, which might be a read error. V usage is TRBV5-1 and J usage is TRBJ2-7, with no clear D. This CDR3 spans 11 amino acids. The germline gives CDR1 SGHRS, CDR2 YFSETQ. The CDR3 spells CASSLGYEQYF. CDR3 nucleotides: TGTGCCAGCAGCTTAGGCTACGAGCAGTACTTC. The full variable domain, rest sourced from reference TRBV5-1 and TRBJ2-7, is KAGVTQTPRYLIKTRGQQVTLSCSPISGHRSVSWYQQTPGQGLQFLFEYFSETQRNKGNFPGRFSGRQFSNSRSEMNVSTLELGDSALYLCASSLGYEQYFGPGTRLTVT.

This sequence joins TRBV6-2 or TRBV6-3 and TRBJ2-7; D gene ambiguous. Germline V gives CDR1 MNHEY, CDR2 SVGEGT. V shed 3 bases and J shed 5 bases, with 5 bases lying between them. The CDR3 runs 11 residues. CDR3 region: CASSYLNEQYF. The CDR3 DNA sequence: TGTGCCAGCAGTTATCTGAACGAGCAGTACTTC.